The 26 T cell receptor beta chains presented below share a single source sample, sequenced in a study of human T cells and chemical hapten exposure. TCRdb reanalysed the RACE reads using MiXCR and keeps one entry per CDR3 protein. The sample shows 360,000 or so distinct CDR3 sequences, about 6.9% of them seen only once. Noted time point: patch test 2, 6 weeks after DPC sensitization. Treatment here: therapeutic diphenylcyclopropenone sensitization with weekly scalp DPC. This material consisted of whole blood, taken in connection with sensitization to the hapten diphenylcyclopropenone (DPC). Receptors were obtained from a woman under 30 with alopecia areata. Some clones in this sample may be carry-over from other donors' samples.

This clonotype was seen at least ten times. This chain connects TRBV5-6 to TRBJ1-2, with D perhaps TRBD1 (5 bases). Germline V gene sequence: CDR1 SGHDT, CDR2 YYEEEE. V dropped 5 bases and J dropped 5 bases, with 13 bases sitting between them. This CDR3 region has 13 residues. For the CDR3, the DNA is TGTGCCAGCAGTTCGGACATGAAATATGGCTACACCTTC. This sequence encodes CASSSDMKYGYTF.

The gene calls are TRBV5-1 and TRBJ2-2; possibly TRBD1 or TRBD2 for D (5 bases each). V lost 3 bases, J lost 3 bases, and 18 bases lay in between. Germline V gene lookup returns CDR1 SGHRS and CDR2 YFSETQ. The CDR3 is made up of 17 amino acids. CDR3 protein: CASSSLTGWEYTGELFF. The CDR3 region has the DNA TGCGCCAGCAGCTCGCTAACAGGCTGGGAGTACACCGGGGAGCTGTTTTTT. The whole variable domain, filled in from reference TRBV5-1 and TRBJ2-2, reads KAGVTQTPRYLIKTRGQQVTLSCSPISGHRSVSWYQQTPGQGLQFLFEYFSETQRNKGNFPGRFSGRQFSNSRSEMNVSTLELGDSALYLCASSSLTGWEYTGELFFGEGSRLTVL.

This clonotype was recorded a few times. This sequence joins TRBV12-5 and TRBJ2-3, with D possibly matching TRBD1 (5 bases). The CDR3 is made up of 18 amino acids. Trimming took off 5 bases at V and 0 bases at J, with 21 bases between the two ends. Germline CDR1 is LGHNT and CDR2 is FRNRAP. The CDR3 here is CASGGAYKQVPSTDTQYF. The DNA of the CDR3 is TGTGCTAGTGGTGGGGCCTATAAACAGGTACCTAGCACAGATACGCAGTATTTT.

The chain is built from TRBV3-1 and TRBJ1-5; 7 bases agree with TRBD1. Germline CDR1 reads LGHDT; CDR2 reads YNNKEL (reference sequence). The CDR3 loop spans 14 amino acids. V trimming: 4 bases; J trimming: 6 bases; junction bases outside the gene matches: 6. The CDR3 sequence is CASSPPGGGQPQHF. The CDR3 nucleotides are TGTGCCAGCAGCCCTCCAGGGGGAGGTCAGCCCCAGCATTTT.

This clonotype was seen repeatedly, ten times or more. The chain combines TRBV28 with TRBJ2-6, with a weak D call TRBD1 (6 bases). The germline V and J ends were trimmed by 6 bases and 2 bases, with 8 bases remaining between them. CDR3 length: 14 amino acids. Germline lookup yields CDR1 MDHEN and CDR2 SYDVKM. CDR3 sequence (DNA): TGTGCCAGCAGCTCAGGGGCTGGGGCCAACGTCCTGACTTTC. Encoded protein: CASSSGAGANVLTF.

This clonotype showed up many times. This chain joins TRBV9 and TRBJ1-1; unclear D gene. With 0 bases removed from V and 0 bases from J, the gap between germline ends came to 9 bases. Germline V gene data show CDR1 as SGDLS and CDR2 as YYNGEE. This CDR3 is built from 15 residues. CDR3 sequence reads: CASSVATTLNTEAFF. For the CDR3, the DNA is TGTGCCAGCAGCGTAGCTACGACCCTGAACACTGAAGCTTTCTTT.

The J gene is TRBJ2-7, the V gene TRBV7-9; the D is unclear. The germline gives CDR1 SEHNR, CDR2 FQNEAQ (reference sequence). This CDR3 is 13 amino acids long. V gave up 5 bases and J gave up 3 bases, with 11 bases separating them. CDR3 bases: TGTGCCAGCAGCGGGCCGACCATCTACGAGCAGTACTTC. Translated: CASSGPTIYEQYF.

The rearrangement links TRBV4-3 to TRBJ2-7; no reliable D call. The CDR3 is 13 amino acids. V was trimmed by 0 bases and J by 0 bases, leaving 3 bases between them. Germline assignment: CDR1 LGHNA and CDR2 YSLEER. CDR3 amino acids: CASSQESSYEQYF. Here the CDR3 DNA reads TGCGCCAGCAGCCAAGAAAGCTCCTACGAGCAGTACTTC.

The CDR3 sequence: CASSIETSGGDTDTQYF. Here the CDR3 DNA reads TGTGCCAGCAGTATCGAGACTAGCGGGGGGGACACAGATACGCAGTATTTT. This rearrangement joins TRBV27 to TRBJ2-3, with TRBD2 matching 14 bases. Unmatched junction bases numbered 6, after V lost 5 bases and J lost 2 bases. The CDR3 spans 17 residues. Germline V gene lookup returns CDR1 MNHEY and CDR2 SMNVEV (reference sequence).

This clonotype was seen ten or more times. The chain uses TRBV7-2 and TRBJ2-3; the D gene is possibly TRBD1 (7 bases). Germline CDR1 is SGHTA and CDR2 is FQGNSA. There are 13 residues in the CDR3. V shed 5 bases and J shed 4 bases, with 10 bases lying between them. The CDR3: CASSPRGADTQYF. The CDR3 DNA follows: TGTGCCAGCAGCCCCAGGGGGGCAGATACGCAGTATTTT.

This clonotype turned up a few times. This sequence joins TRBV7-3 and TRBJ2-1; D assignment may be TRBD1 or TRBD2 (5 bases each). Germline lookup yields CDR1 SGHTA and CDR2 FQGTGA. The CDR3 has 19 residues. Between the trimmed V and J ends, which lost 2 bases and 3 bases, there was a span of 23 bases. This CDR3 is CASSLQGVGVAGIYNEQFF. The CDR3 nucleotides are TGTGCCAGCAGCTTACAAGGGGTTGGGGTGGCGGGTATCTACAATGAGCAGTTCTTC.

This clonotype was detected only a few times. The chain joins TRBV4-3 to TRBJ2-1; tentative D call: TRBD1 (7 bases). The germline V and J ends were trimmed by 4 bases and 6 bases, with 22 bases remaining between them. The germline V gene encodes CDR1 LGHNA and CDR2 YSLEER. The length of the CDR3 is 17 residues. CDR3: CASSPLSGQGGSNEQFF. The CDR3 DNA is TGCGCCAGCAGCCCTCTGTCGGGTCAGGGGGGATCCAATGAGCAGTTCTTC.

The DNA of the CDR3 is TGCAGTGCTATACAAGGACTAGCGGAGAGCACAGATACGCAGTATTTT. It translates to CSAIQGLAESTDTQYF. The V gene is TRBV20-1, the J gene TRBJ2-3; 10 bases line up with TRBD2. Germline CDR1 reads DFQATT; CDR2 reads SNEGSKA (reference sequence). Germline trimming cut 4 bases from V and 0 bases from J; bases unmatched to any gene: 7. The length of the CDR3 is 16 residues.

The chain uses TRBV7-2 and TRBJ1-1; D gene ambiguous. The V end was cut by 5 bases, the J end by 3 bases, with 13 bases between. The germline gives CDR1 SGHTA, CDR2 FQGNSA. The CDR3 is 14 amino acids. CDR3 sequence reads: CASSVYNEDTEAFF. As DNA, the CDR3 is TGTGCCAGCAGCGTATACAATGAGGACACTGAAGCTTTCTTT.

This clonotype was detected a few times. This chain uses TRBV7-2 with TRBJ2-7; a weak D match, TRBD2 (6 bases). V lost 1 base to trimming and J lost 2 bases, with 12 bases between them. Germline V gene sequence: CDR1 SGHTA, CDR2 FQGNSA. The CDR3 sequence is 15 residues long. The CDR3 here is CASSLVGPGAYEQYF. As DNA, the CDR3 is TGTGCCAGCAGCTTAGTTGGTCCGGGAGCCTACGAGCAGTACTTC. The full variable domain, its missing parts supplied by reference TRBV7-2 and TRBJ2-7, is GAGVSQSPSNKVTEKGKDVELRCDPISGHTALYWYRQSLGQGLEFLIYFQGNSAPDKSGLPSDRFSAERTGGSVSTLTIQRTQQEDSAVYLCASSLVGPGAYEQYFGPGTRLTVT.

The chain has TRBV20-1 and TRBJ2-1, with TRBD2 identical over 11 bases. CDR1 and CDR2 from the germline V gene are DFQATT and SNEGSKA (reference sequence). V was pared by 0 bases and J by 5 bases, with 12 bases of the junction left unmatched. The CDR3 extends over 18 amino acids. CDR3 DNA: TGCAGTGCTAGAGATAACCTAGCGGGGGGCCGGAGGGACAATGAGCAGTTCTTC. Its protein is CSARDNLAGGRRDNEQFF.

The table lists this clonotype with a few counts. The chain joins TRBV7-9 to TRBJ2-2; 9 bases are a match to TRBD1. The CDR3 has 14 amino acids. The V gene end was trimmed by 6 bases and the J gene end by 6 bases; junction bases not matched to a gene: 5. Germline V gene sequence: CDR1 SEHNR, CDR2 FQNEAQ (reference sequence). In DNA form, the CDR3 reads TGTGCCAGCAGACAGGGGGCGAGACCCGGGGAGCTGTTTTTT. This translates into CASRQGARPGELFF.

In its sample, this clonotype was seen a few times. This chain uses TRBV2 with TRBJ1-1; the D gene is possibly TRBD1 (6 bases). This CDR3 comprises 18 residues. V lost 8 bases and J lost 0, with 25 bases in between. Germline-derived CDR1 and CDR2 are SNHLY and FYNNEI. The CDR3 region has the DNA TGTGCCAGCTACCCTCTGCCGGGCAGGGGCCGTATGAACACTGAAGCTTTCTTT. It translates to CASYPLPGRGRMNTEAFF.

This clonotype was seen ten or more times. The rearrangement uses TRBV29-1 and TRBJ1-1; TRBD1 aligns across 11 bases. This CDR3 is 17 amino acids long. V lost 1 base and J lost 0; bases outside the gene matches: 7. CDR1 and CDR2 (germline): SQVTM, ANQGSEA. CDR3 region: CSVEGTGGIGMNTEAFF. The CDR3 DNA follows: TGCAGCGTTGAAGGGACAGGGGGCATAGGGATGAACACTGAAGCTTTCTTT. The whole variable domain, remainder taken from reference TRBV29-1 and TRBJ1-1, is SAVISQKPSRDICQRGTSLTIQCQVDSQVTMMFWYRQQPGQSLTLIATANQGSEATYESGFVIDKFPISRPNLTFSTLTVSNMSPEDSSIYLCSVEGTGGIGMNTEAFFGQGTRLTVV.

This clonotype was seen many times. This chain links TRBV10-3 with TRBJ1-2; TRBD1 aligns across 7 bases. The CDR3 is 13 amino acids. The germline V gene has CDR1 ENHRY and CDR2 SYGVKD. Trimming at V came to 10 bases and at J to 1 base, leaving 6 bases not matched to a gene. CDR3 coding DNA: TGTGCCACCGGGACAGAAGTTAACTATGGCTACACCTTC. Translating it yields CATGTEVNYGYTF.

There are a few counts of this clonotype. The V call is TRBV10-3, the J call TRBJ2-2, with no clear D. Trimming took 11 bases from V and 2 from J, leaving 12 bases between them. Germline values: CDR1 ENHRY, CDR2 SYGVKD. The CDR3 covers 13 residues. Written as DNA, the CDR3 is TGTGCCGCGACCGGGCCCAACACCGGGGAGCTGTTTTTT. Residues: CAATGPNTGELFF.

In its sample, this clonotype was seen many times. The rearrangement links TRBV6-2 or TRBV6-3 to TRBJ1-5; no definite D call. The CDR3 is made up of 14 amino acids. Germline V CDR1 and CDR2: MNHEY, SVGEGT. Trimming shortened V by 8 bases and J by 0 bases, and 11 bases separated the two germline ends. The chain's CDR3 is CASSFVYSNQPQHF. The CDR3 DNA reads as TGTGCCAGCTCCTTTGTTTATAGCAATCAGCCCCAGCATTTT.

This clonotype was seen at least ten times. V and J are TRBV7-2 and TRBJ1-6; 9 nucleotides match TRBD1. CDR3 length: 15 residues. Germline V gene data show CDR1 as SGHTA and CDR2 as FQGNSA. V was pared by 6 bases and J by 7 bases, with 7 bases of the junction left unmatched. The CDR3 coding sequence is TGTGCCAGCAGGCCCAACAGGGGGCGGAATTCACCCCTCCACTTT. It specifies CASRPNRGRNSPLHF.

This clonotype was observed a handful of times. V gene TRBV12-3 or TRBV12-4 combines with J gene TRBJ2-3, with D possibly being TRBD1 (6 bases). The V and J ends lost 6 bases and 5 bases respectively, with 27 bases between them. CDR3 size: 18 residues. The CDR3 nucleotides are TGTGCCAGCAGGAGAGTGGGGGCGCCCGATCTGATCGTAGATACGCAGTATTTT. It specifies CASRRVGAPDLIVDTQYF.

This clonotype was observed at least ten times. The J gene is TRBJ2-7, the V gene TRBV21-1; the D call in the table, TRBD2, was not verified against the DNA. TRBV21-1 is an annotated pseudogene. This CDR3 is 14 amino acids long. The CDR3 coding sequence is TGTGCCAGCAGCAAAGCGCGGGGAGACTACGAGCAGTACTTC. Residues: CASSKARGDYEQYF.

The chain links TRBV12-3 or TRBV12-4 to TRBJ1-1; 8 nucleotides align to TRBD1. J was trimmed by 11 bases and V by 1 base; bases with no gene match: 9. This CDR3 has 14 residues. The CDR3 is CASSLGDRGHRAFF. CDR3 DNA sequence: TGTGCCAGCAGTTTAGGCGACAGGGGTCATCGGGCTTTCTTT.